This T cell receptor (beta chain) appears in the sequencing data of a study of regulatory T cells in long-lasting Graves disease. Turning to the study itself: Newly diagnosed Graves' patients had taken antithyroid drugs under 3 months.

CDR3-region Arm-PCR and iRepertoire HTBI primers produced the TCR beta libraries. TCRdb independently ran MiXCR on the multiplex PCR reads; one entry per CDR3 protein. The table lists about 530,000 distinct CDR3 sequences, around 16% of them singletons. Regarding this clonotype: What it binds is unknown.

CDR3 size: 13 residues. Trimming cost V 3 bases and J 5 bases, with 8 bases left between them. Time point in this sample: newly diagnosed GD, antithyroid drugs for less than 3 months. From PBMCs, RNA was extracted and then used to make the TCR library. Study-wide results and limits: Having few samples may have compromised the accuracy.

The same sample was also used in a study of T cells in Graves' hyperthyroidism and ophthalmopathy. That paper adds: The study defined stable Graves' hyperthyroidism as no ophthalmopathy progression within 18 months. The TCR CDR3 was amplified in a first-round RT-PCR using the HTBI primer set.

The sequence derives from a woman aged 40-65 years with Graves disease. This sequence joins TRBV12-3 or TRBV12-4 and TRBJ1-5, with D hard to call. The sequencing here drew on peripheral blood mononuclear cells (PBMCs), taken at new diagnosis, from a patient treated with antithyroid drugs. The chain's CDR3 is CASSFGMDQPQHF. In nucleotides, the CDR3 is TGTGCCAGCAGTTTTGGTATGGATCAGCCCCAGCATTTT.